This T cell receptor (beta chain) was recovered during a study of shared clonotypes between healthy human individuals. Study-wide findings and caveats: Sequencing depth was expected to influence donor clonotype sharing.

Germline V lookup: CDR1 SGDLS, CDR2 YYNGEE. The CDR3 has 14 amino acids. V dropped 4 bases and J dropped 6 bases, with 13 bases sitting between them. Concerning this clone itself: Its antigen is currently unknown.

Some clones are missing from TCRdb's copy, which holds only in-frame ones; the method was immunoSEQ multiplex PCR. This table has roughly 1.5 million clones, 95% to 99% appearing once. The origin of this receptor is a man in his thirties or forties in good health. Sequencing input: naive CD4+ T cells sorted from blood. Subset in this sample: CD45RA+ positively selected. The V and J genes are TRBV9 and TRBJ2-2, with D unresolved. CDR3 sequence (DNA): TGTGCCAGCAGCTGGGATCATGGGGCCGGGGAGCTGTTTTTT. Amino acids: CASSWDHGAGELFF.